The 24 T cell receptor beta chains below all came from one sample that was sequenced in a study of T cell changes during pregnancy in multiple sclerosis (dated 2019 in TCRdb). The library came from the immunoSEQ multiplex PCR assay. TCRdb obtained this table from immuneACCESS and retained in-frame rearrangements with V and J assigned. These tables miss some clones; where compared with another copy, unresolved V genes account for less than half of the shortfall, and the remainder is unexplained. The sample table shows 60,000 to 90,000 clones, and 75% to 90% are seen once. Of the sample, around 2% falls within the top ten clones. Sequenced here: peripheral blood, sampled before pregnancy. Receptor source: a female donor with multiple sclerosis, enrolled in a pregnancy study.

The chain has TRBV2 and TRBJ2-5, with D perhaps matching TRBD1 (5 bases). This CDR3 contains 13 residues. V shed 4 bases and J shed 1 base, with 7 bases lying between them. CDR1 and CDR2 (germline): SNHLY, FYNNEI. The CDR3: CASSGQFQETQYF. The CDR3 nucleotides read TGTGCCAGCAGTGGACAGTTCCAAGAGACCCAGTACTTC.

V gene TRBV2 combines with J gene TRBJ2-7, with D perhaps matching TRBD1 (6 bases). Germline assignment: CDR1 SNHLY and CDR2 FYNNEI. This CDR3 has 14 residues. The germline V and J ends were trimmed by 8 bases and 2 bases, with 16 bases remaining between them. The CDR3, as DNA: TGTGCCAGCGGAGCCGGACAGAGTCCCTACGAGCAGTACTTC. Encoded protein: CASGAGQSPYEQYF.

CDR3 DNA: TGTGCCAGCAGCCAATGGGACAGGGACTACAATGAGCAGTTCTTC. Its translation: CASSQWDRDYNEQFF. The chain combines TRBV14 with TRBJ2-1, with 9 bases lining up with TRBD1. V lost 2 bases and J lost 3; bases outside the gene matches: 2. Germline V gene data show CDR1 as SGHDN and CDR2 as FVKESK. This CDR3 is built from 15 residues.

This clone was detected a few times. The chain couples TRBV6-4 to TRBJ2-3; TRBD2 agrees at 11 bases. V shed 5 bases, J shed 2 bases, and the junction held 6 bases outside the gene matches. The CDR3 covers 16 residues. The germline V gene encodes CDR1 MRHNA and CDR2 SNTAGT. The CDR3 region has the DNA TGTGCCAGCAGTCCCATAGCGGGGGGGCACACAGATACGCAGTATTTT. It encodes CASSPIAGGHTDTQYF.

CDR3 DNA sequence: TGCGCCAGCAGCCAAGTGGACATGATCGCCTACAATGAGCAGTTCTTC. Translating gives CASSQVDMIAYNEQFF. The V call is TRBV4-1, the J call TRBJ2-1, with D perhaps matching TRBD1 (5 bases). Deletions cut 1 base from V and 2 bases from J, with 12 bases between. CDR3 length equals 16 residues. Germline V lookup: CDR1 MGHRA, CDR2 YSYEKL.

The chain recombines TRBV27 with TRBJ2-3; 8 bases are shared with TRBD2. The germline V gene encodes CDR1 MNHEY and CDR2 SMNVEV (reference sequence). This CDR3 region has 20 residues. With 1 base clipped from V and 4 bases from J, the junction kept 19 bases outside the gene matches. The DNA for the CDR3 is TGTGCCAGCAGTTTATATACCCCGGCAGGGGCTAGCGGGCAAGCAGATACGCAGTATTTT. The encoded protein is CASSLYTPAGASGQADTQYF.

This chain joins TRBV11-3 and TRBJ2-5, with D tentatively TRBD2 (7 bases). V lost 5 bases, J lost 3 bases, and 13 bases lay in between. Germline-derived CDR1 and CDR2 are SGHNT and YENEEA. The CDR3 contains 14 residues. CDR3 amino acids: CASSRGGAEETQYF. Here the CDR3 DNA reads TGTGCCAGCAGCCGAGGGGGGGCGGAAGAGACCCAGTACTTC.

The rearrangement joins TRBV19 to TRBJ2-3, with D tentatively TRBD1 (6 bases). Trimming stripped 8 bases from V and 6 bases from J, with 12 bases between. The CDR3 contains 12 residues. Germline assignment: CDR1 LNHDA and CDR2 SQIVND (reference sequence). The CDR3 coding sequence is TGTGCCAGTTCTCCGGGACATGATACGCAGTATTTT. It specifies CASSPGHDTQYF.

This sequence joins TRBV7-9 and TRBJ2-3; perhaps TRBD2 as D (6 bases). Germline lookup yields CDR1 SEHNR and CDR2 FQNEAQ (reference sequence). V was shortened by 1 base and J by 0 bases, with 11 bases between the two germline ends. This CDR3 is built from 16 residues. The CDR3 DNA is TGTGCCAGCAGCTTAGATTCTAGCGCCAGCACAGATACGCAGTATTTT. It encodes CASSLDSSASTDTQYF.

The CDR3 sequence is CASSVNGGSLNEQFF. The CDR3 nucleotides read TGTGCCAGCAGCGTAAACGGGGGTTCCCTCAATGAGCAGTTCTTC. V is TRBV9 and J is TRBJ2-1; D is possibly TRBD2 (6 bases). This CDR3 region has 15 residues. Germline assignment: CDR1 SGDLS and CDR2 YYNGEE. V was clipped by 1 base and J by 6 bases, with 14 bases between them.

The CDR3 DNA sequence: TGTGCCAGCAGCCCCAAAGGGAGGTTGTACACTGAAGCTTTCTTT. Amino acid sequence: CASSPKGRLYTEAFF. The chain combines TRBV7-9 with TRBJ1-1; D call uncertain. The CDR3 length is 15 residues. Germline values: CDR1 SEHNR, CDR2 FQNEAQ (reference sequence). Between the trimmed V and J ends, which lost 5 bases and 3 bases, there was a span of 16 bases. The full variable domain, its missing parts supplied by reference TRBV7-9 and TRBJ1-1, is DTGVSQNPRHKITKRGQNVTFRCDPISEHNRLYWYRQTLGQGPEFLTYFQNEAQLEKSRLLSDRFSAERPKGSFSTLEIQRTEQGDSAMYLCASSPKGRLYTEAFFGQGTRLTVV.

In this sample, this clone turned up once. The chain is built from TRBV9 and TRBJ2-2; weak D call: TRBD2 (5 bases). V was shortened by 1 base and J by 7 bases, with 17 bases between the two germline ends. CDR1 and CDR2 from the germline V gene are SGDLS and YYNGEE. The CDR3 contains 16 residues. The CDR3 nucleotides are TGTGCCAGCAGCGTACTGGCTAGCCGACGTGGCGGGGAGCTGTTTTTT. Its protein is CASSVLASRRGGELFF.

The genes are TRBV15 and TRBJ1-6; a weak D match, TRBD1 (5 bases). The V gene's germline CDR1 is LNHNV and CDR2 YYDKDF (reference sequence). Trimming cost V 4 bases and J 8 bases, with 9 bases left between them. This CDR3 comprises 13 residues. CDR3 protein: CATSITRDSPLHF. CDR3 DNA sequence: TGTGCCACCAGCATCACCAGGGATTCACCCCTCCACTTT.

This clone was detected once. The CDR3 here is CASRNLASGGPGSPFF. The DNA for the CDR3 is TGTGCCAGTAGAAATCTGGCTAGCGGGGGGCCTGGTTCACCGTTCTTC. This chain connects TRBV19 to TRBJ2-1; the match to TRBD2 covers 11 bases. Germline loops: CDR1 LNHDA, CDR2 SQIVND (reference sequence). Germline trimming cut 6 bases from V and 15 bases from J; bases unmatched to any gene: 19. CDR3 size: 16 residues.

The V gene is TRBV28, the J gene TRBJ2-3; TRBD1 aligns across 7 bases. The V gene's germline CDR1 is MDHEN and CDR2 SYDVKM. CDR3 length: 16 amino acids. Germline trimming cut 5 bases from V and 0 bases from J; bases unmatched to any gene: 8. CDR3 DNA: TGTGCCAGCAGTCCGAGACAGGGCTCTAGCACAGATACGCAGTATTTT. Amino acids: CASSPRQGSSTDTQYF.

The chain employs TRBV15 and TRBJ1-1; 7 bases fit TRBD1. Trimming at V came to 0 bases and at J to 1 base, leaving 8 bases not matched to a gene. Per the germline V gene, CDR1 is LNHNV and CDR2 is YYDKDF (reference sequence). The CDR3 is made up of 17 amino acids. The CDR3 is CATSRDQGGTANTEAFF. The CDR3 coding sequence is TGTGCCACCAGCAGAGATCAGGGGGGAACCGCGAACACTGAAGCTTTCTTT.

The CDR3 region has the DNA TGTGCCAGCGGCCACAGGGGGGGGAACACTGAAGCTTTCTTT. Amino acids: CASGHRGGNTEAFF. The rearrangement joins TRBV7-2 to TRBJ1-1, with TRBD1 matching 8 bases. This CDR3 has 14 amino acids. Trimming at V came to 8 bases and at J to 1 base, leaving 6 bases not matched to a gene. CDR1 is SGHTA and CDR2 is FQGNSA in the germline V gene.

This chain links TRBV6-1 with TRBJ1-2, with 9 bases fitting TRBD1. V lost 8 bases, J lost 3 bases, and 10 bases stayed unmatched. CDR3 length: 15 residues. The V gene's germline CDR1 is MNHNS and CDR2 SASEGT. The CDR3 bases are TGTGCCAGCTGTTCGGGACAGGGCATATACTATGGCTACACCTTC. It yields the protein CASCSGQGIYYGYTF.

The V gene is TRBV4-1, the J gene TRBJ2-7; 7 bases fit TRBD1. Trimming removed 1 base from V and 2 bases from J; junction bases left unmatched: 5. This CDR3 region has 15 residues. The germline CDR1 and CDR2 sequences are MGHRA and YSYEKL. The CDR3 is CASSQGGTAPYEQYF. The CDR3 region has the DNA TGCGCCAGCAGCCAAGGTGGGACAGCCCCCTACGAGCAGTACTTC.

The CDR3 spells CASSPNVPGVGYEQYF. In DNA form, the CDR3 reads TGTGCCAGCTCTCCCAACGTCCCGGGGGTAGGCTACGAGCAGTACTTC. J is TRBJ2-7 and V is TRBV18, with D possibly matching TRBD2 (6 bases). The CDR3 contains 16 residues. The germline V and J ends were trimmed by 6 bases and 3 bases, with 21 bases remaining between them. Germline V gives CDR1 KGHSH, CDR2 LQKENI.

The chain combines TRBV4-3 with TRBJ2-1; 7 bases agree with TRBD2. The CDR3 totals 15 residues. CDR1 is LGHNA and CDR2 is YSLEER in the germline V gene. The V and J ends lost 1 base and 4 bases, in that order; junction bases with no gene match: 4. The CDR3: CASSQGLATYNEQFF. The CDR3 DNA follows: TGCGCCAGCAGCCAAGGACTAGCCACGTACAATGAGCAGTTCTTC.

The chain has TRBV6-5 and TRBJ2-6; D not certain. V lost 6 bases to trimming and J lost 0 bases, with 6 bases between them. Germline CDR1 reads MNHEY; CDR2 reads SVGAGI. This CDR3 contains 14 residues. CDR3 protein: CASRFNSGANVLTF. The CDR3 coding sequence is TGTGCCAGCAGATTTAACTCTGGGGCCAACGTCCTGACTTTC.

CDR3 protein: CATSRDHSEAFF. CDR3 bases: TGTGCCACCAGCAGAGATCACAGTGAAGCTTTCTTT. The chain combines TRBV15 with TRBJ1-1, with D uncertain. CDR1 is LNHNV, CDR2 YYDKDF, per germline (reference sequence). This CDR3 is built from 12 residues. V was clipped by 0 bases and J by 7 bases, with 6 bases between them.

This chain uses TRBV6-5 with TRBJ2-3; D might be TRBD2 (5 bases). Germline loops: CDR1 MNHEY, CDR2 SVGAGI. The germline V and J ends were trimmed by 4 bases and 6 bases, with 11 bases remaining between them. CDR3 length: 13 amino acids. This CDR3 reads CASSLFWEDTQYF. The CDR3 DNA reads TGTGCCAGCAGTTTGTTCTGGGAGGATACGCAGTATTTT.